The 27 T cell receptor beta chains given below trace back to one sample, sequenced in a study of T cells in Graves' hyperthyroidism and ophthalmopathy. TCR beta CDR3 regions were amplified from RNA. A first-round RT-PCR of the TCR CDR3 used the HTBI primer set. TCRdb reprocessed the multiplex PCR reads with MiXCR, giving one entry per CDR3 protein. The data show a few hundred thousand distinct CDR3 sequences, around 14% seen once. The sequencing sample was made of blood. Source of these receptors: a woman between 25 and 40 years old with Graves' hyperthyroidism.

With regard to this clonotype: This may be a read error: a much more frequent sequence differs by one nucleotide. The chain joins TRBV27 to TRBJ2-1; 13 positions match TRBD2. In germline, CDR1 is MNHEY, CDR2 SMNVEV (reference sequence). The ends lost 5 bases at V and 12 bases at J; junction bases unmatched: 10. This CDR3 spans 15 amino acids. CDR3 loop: CASSQGLAGMTGQFF. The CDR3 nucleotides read TGTGCCAGCAGTCAGGGACTAGCGGGAATGACTGGGCAGTTCTTC.

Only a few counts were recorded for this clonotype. DNA of the CDR3: TGCAGCGTTGAAACCAAAGGACGATCTTGGGGGGAGCAGTTCTTC. Its translation is CSVETKGRSWGEQFF. V gene TRBV29-1 combines with J gene TRBJ2-1; perhaps D is TRBD1 or TRBD2 (5 bases each). Between the trimmed V and J ends, which lost 2 bases and 10 bases, there was a span of 21 bases. The CDR3 runs to 15 residues. The germline V gene encodes CDR1 SQVTM and CDR2 ANQGSEA.

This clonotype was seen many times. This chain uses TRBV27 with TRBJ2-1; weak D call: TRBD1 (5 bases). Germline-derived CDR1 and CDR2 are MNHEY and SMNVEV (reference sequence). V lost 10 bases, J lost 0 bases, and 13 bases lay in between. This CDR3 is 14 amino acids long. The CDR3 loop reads CAIGAPSSYNEQFF. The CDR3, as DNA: TGTGCCATTGGGGCCCCAAGCTCCTACAATGAGCAGTTCTTC.

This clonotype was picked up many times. The CDR3 DNA reads as TGTGCCAGCAGCCACGTCCCGGGACTAGTTGGAGATACGCAGTATTTT. Protein sequence: CASSHVPGLVGDTQYF. The chain recombines TRBV5-5 with TRBJ2-3; TRBD2 matches at 8 bases. The trim removed 4 bases at V and 5 bases at J, leaving 12 bases unmatched. Germline V gene lookup returns CDR1 SGHKS and CDR2 YYEKEE (reference sequence). This CDR3 has 16 residues.

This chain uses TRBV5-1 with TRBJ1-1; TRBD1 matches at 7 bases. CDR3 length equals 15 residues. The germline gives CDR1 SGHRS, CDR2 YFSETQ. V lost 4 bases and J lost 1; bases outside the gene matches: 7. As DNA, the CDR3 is TGCGCCAGCAGCCCAACCAGGGGGTCGAACACTGAAGCTTTCTTT. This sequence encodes CASSPTRGSNTEAFF. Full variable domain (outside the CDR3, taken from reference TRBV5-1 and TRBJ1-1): KAGVTQTPRYLIKTRGQQVTLSCSPISGHRSVSWYQQTPGQGLQFLFEYFSETQRNKGNFPGRFSGRQFSNSRSEMNVSTLELGDSALYLCASSPTRGSNTEAFFGQGTRLTVV.

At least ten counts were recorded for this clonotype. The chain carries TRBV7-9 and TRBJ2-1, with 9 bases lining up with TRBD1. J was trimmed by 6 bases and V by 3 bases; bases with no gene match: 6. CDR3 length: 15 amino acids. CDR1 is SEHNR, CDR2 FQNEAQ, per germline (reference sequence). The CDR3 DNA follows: TGTGCCAGCAGCTTCGGACAGGGGAGTTTCAATGAGCAGTTCTTC. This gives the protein CASSFGQGSFNEQFF.

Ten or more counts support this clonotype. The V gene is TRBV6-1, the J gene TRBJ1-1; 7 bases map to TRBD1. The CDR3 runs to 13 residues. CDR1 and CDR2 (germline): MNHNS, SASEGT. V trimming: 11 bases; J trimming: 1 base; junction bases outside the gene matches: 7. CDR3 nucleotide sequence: TGTGCCGGGCGGACAGGAGGGAACACTGAAGCTTTCTTT. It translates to CAGRTGGNTEAFF.

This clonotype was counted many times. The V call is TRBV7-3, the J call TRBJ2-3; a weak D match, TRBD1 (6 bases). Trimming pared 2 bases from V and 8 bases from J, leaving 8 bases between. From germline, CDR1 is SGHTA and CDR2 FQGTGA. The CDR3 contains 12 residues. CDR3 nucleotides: TGTGCCAGCAGCTTACGAGGGGGTACGCAGTATTTT. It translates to CASSLRGGTQYF.

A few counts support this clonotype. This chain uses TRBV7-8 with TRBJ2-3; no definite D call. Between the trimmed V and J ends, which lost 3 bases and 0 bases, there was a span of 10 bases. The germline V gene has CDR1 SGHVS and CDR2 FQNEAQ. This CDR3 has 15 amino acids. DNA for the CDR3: TGTGCCAGCAGCTTTCGACGGGTGAGCACAGATACGCAGTATTTT. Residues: CASSFRRVSTDTQYF. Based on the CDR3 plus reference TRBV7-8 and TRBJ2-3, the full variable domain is GAGVSQSPRYKVAKRGQDVALRCDPISGHVSLFWYQQALGQGPEFLTYFQNEAQLDKSGLPSDRFFAERPEGSVSTLKIQRTQQEDSAVYLCASSFRRVSTDTQYFGPGTRLTVL.

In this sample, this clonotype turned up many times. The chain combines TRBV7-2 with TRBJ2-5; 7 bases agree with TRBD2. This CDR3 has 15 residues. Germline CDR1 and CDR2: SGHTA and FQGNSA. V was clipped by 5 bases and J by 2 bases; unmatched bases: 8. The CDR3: CASSPSSGSQETQYF. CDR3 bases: TGTGCCAGCAGCCCCTCTAGCGGTTCTCAAGAGACCCAGTACTTC.

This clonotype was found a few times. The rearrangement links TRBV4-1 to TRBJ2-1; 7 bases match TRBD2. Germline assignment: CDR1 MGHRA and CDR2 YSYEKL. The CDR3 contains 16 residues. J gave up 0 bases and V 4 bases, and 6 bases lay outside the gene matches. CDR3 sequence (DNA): TGCGCCAGCAGCCTCTGGAGCGGGACCTCCTACAATGAGCAGTTCTTC. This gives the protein CASSLWSGTSYNEQFF.

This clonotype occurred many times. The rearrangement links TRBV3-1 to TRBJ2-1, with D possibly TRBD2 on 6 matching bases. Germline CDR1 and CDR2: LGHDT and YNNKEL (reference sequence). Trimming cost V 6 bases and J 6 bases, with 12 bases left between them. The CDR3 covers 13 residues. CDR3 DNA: TGTGCCAGCAGTTTGTCCGGGGGCAATGAGCAGTTCTTC. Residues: CASSLSGGNEQFF.

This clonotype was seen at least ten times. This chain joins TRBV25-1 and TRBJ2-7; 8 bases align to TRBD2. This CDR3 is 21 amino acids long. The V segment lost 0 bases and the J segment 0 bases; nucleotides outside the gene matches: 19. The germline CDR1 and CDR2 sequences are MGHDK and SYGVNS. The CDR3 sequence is CASSEYRTGPSPREVSYEQYF. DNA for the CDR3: TGTGCCAGCAGTGAATATAGGACCGGCCCTTCGCCGCGGGAGGTCTCCTACGAGCAGTACTTC.

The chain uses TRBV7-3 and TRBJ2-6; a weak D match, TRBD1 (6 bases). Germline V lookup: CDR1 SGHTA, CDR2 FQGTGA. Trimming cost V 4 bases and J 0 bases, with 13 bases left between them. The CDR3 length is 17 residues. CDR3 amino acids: CASSYQGYRSGANVLTF. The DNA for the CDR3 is TGTGCCAGCAGCTACCAGGGGTATCGCTCTGGGGCCAACGTCCTGACTTTC.

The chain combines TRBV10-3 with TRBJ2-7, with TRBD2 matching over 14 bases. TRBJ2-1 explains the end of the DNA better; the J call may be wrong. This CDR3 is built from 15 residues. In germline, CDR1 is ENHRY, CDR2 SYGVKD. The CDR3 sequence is CAISSGTSGGYEQFF. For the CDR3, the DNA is TGTGCCATCAGCTCCGGGACTAGCGGGGGTTACGAGCAGTTCTTC.

The CDR3 region is CASSLGASSNTGELFF. The CDR3 nucleotides read TGCGCCAGCAGCTTGGGGGCGTCCTCGAACACCGGGGAGCTGTTTTTT. The V gene is TRBV5-1, the J gene TRBJ2-2, with D uncertain. There are 16 residues in the CDR3. From germline, CDR1 is SGHRS and CDR2 YFSETQ. V was cut by 0 bases and J by 0 bases, with 9 bases left in between.

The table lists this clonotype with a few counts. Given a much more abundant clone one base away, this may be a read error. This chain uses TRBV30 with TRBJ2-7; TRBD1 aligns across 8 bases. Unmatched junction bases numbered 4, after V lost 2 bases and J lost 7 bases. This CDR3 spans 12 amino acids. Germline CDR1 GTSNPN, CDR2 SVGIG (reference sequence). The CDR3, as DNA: TGTGCCTGGAGTTGGACAGGGAATGAGCAGTACTTC. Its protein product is CAWSWTGNEQYF.

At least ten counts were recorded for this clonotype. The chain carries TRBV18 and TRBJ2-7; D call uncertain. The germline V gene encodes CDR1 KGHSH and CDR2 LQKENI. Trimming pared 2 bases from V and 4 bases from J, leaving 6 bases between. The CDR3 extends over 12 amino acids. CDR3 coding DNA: TGTGCCAGCTCACCAGGGCATTACGAGCAGTACTTC. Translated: CASSPGHYEQYF.

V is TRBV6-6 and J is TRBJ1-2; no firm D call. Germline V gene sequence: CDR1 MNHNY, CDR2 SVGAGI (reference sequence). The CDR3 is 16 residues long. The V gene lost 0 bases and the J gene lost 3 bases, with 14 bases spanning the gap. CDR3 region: CASSYSTMPTDYGYTF. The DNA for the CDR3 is TGTGCCAGCAGTTACTCTACAATGCCCACCGACTATGGCTACACCTTC.

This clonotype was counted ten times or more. CDR3 in DNA: TGTGCCAGCAGCCTAGAGGGGTTTCGGAACACTGAAGCTTTCTTT. Its protein is CASSLEGFRNTEAFF. V usage is TRBV7-9 and J usage is TRBJ1-1; TRBD1 might be the D (5 bases). CDR1 is SEHNR, CDR2 FQNEAQ, per germline (reference sequence). This CDR3 is 15 amino acids long. Trimming shortened V by 5 bases and J by 1 base, and 14 bases separated the two germline ends.

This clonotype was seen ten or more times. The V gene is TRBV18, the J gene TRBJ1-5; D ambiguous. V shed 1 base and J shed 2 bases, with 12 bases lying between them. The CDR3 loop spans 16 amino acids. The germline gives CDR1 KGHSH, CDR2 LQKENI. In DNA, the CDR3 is TGTGCCAGCTCACCACAGGGCGGGGAGGGCAATCAGCCCCAGCATTTT. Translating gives CASSPQGGEGNQPQHF.

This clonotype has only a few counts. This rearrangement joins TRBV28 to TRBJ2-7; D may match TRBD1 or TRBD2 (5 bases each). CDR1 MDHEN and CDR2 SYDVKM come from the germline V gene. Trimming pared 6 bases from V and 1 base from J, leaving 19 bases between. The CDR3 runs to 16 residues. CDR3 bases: TGTGCCAGCAGCCACGCCGGGACCGGAGGATCCTACGAGCAGTACTTC. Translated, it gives CASSHAGTGGSYEQYF. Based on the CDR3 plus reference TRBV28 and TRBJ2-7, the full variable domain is DVKVTQSSRYLVKRTGEKVFLECVQDMDHENMFWYRQDPGLGLRLIYFSYDVKMKEKGDIPEGYSVSREKKERFSLILESASTNQTSMYLCASSHAGTGGSYEQYFGPGTRLTVT.

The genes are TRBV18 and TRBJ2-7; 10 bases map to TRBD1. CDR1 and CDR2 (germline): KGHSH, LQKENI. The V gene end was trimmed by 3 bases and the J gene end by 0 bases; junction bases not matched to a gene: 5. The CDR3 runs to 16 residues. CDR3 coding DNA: TGTGCCAGCTCACCGTCGGGACAGGGGACCTCCTACGAGCAGTACTTC. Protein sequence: CASSPSGQGTSYEQYF. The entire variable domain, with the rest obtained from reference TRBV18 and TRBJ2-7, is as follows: NAGVMQNPRHLVRRRGQEARLRCSPMKGHSHVYWYRQLPEEGLKFMVYLQKENIIDESGMPKERFSAEFPKEGPSILRIQQVVRGDSAAYFCASSPSGQGTSYEQYFGPGTRLTVT.

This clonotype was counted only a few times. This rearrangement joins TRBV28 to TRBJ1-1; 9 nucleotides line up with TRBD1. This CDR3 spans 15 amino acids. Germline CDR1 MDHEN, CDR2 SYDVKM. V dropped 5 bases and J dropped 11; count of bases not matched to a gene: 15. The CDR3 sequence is CASSATGQGRVGAFF. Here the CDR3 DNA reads TGTGCCAGCAGTGCGACGGGACAGGGAAGGGTAGGGGCTTTCTTT.

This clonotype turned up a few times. The CDR3 loop reads CAWSGLAEHGEQFF. CDR3 nucleotide sequence: TGTGCCTGGAGTGGCCTAGCGGAACATGGTGAGCAGTTCTTC. The J gene is TRBJ2-1, the V gene TRBV30, with 7 bases aligning to TRBD2. Looked up from germline, CDR1 is GTSNPN and CDR2 is SVGIG (reference sequence). There are 14 residues in the CDR3. V dropped 1 base and J dropped 9; count of bases not matched to a gene: 9.

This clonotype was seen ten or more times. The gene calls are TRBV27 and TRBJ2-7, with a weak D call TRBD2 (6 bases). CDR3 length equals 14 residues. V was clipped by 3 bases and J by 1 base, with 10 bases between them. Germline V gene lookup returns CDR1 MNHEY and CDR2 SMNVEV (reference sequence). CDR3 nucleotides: TGTGCCAGCAGTTTTGCAGGGAGGTCCTACGAGCAGTACTTC. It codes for CASSFAGRSYEQYF.

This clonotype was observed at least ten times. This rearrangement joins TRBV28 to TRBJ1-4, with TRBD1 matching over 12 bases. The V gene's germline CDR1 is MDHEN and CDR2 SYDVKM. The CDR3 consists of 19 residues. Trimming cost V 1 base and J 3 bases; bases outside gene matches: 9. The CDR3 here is CASSLSGTGGFGANEKLFF. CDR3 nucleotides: TGTGCCAGCAGTTTATCCGGGACAGGGGGCTTTGGCGCTAATGAAAAACTGTTTTTT.